One TCR beta chain is described in this entry. Its antigen remains unknown. This CDR3 is 16 amino acids long. Germline loops: CDR1 LNHNV, CDR2 YYDKDF (reference sequence). V was clipped by 1 base and J by 7 bases, with 17 bases between them. This entry is derived from a study of shared clonotypes between healthy human individuals. Using immunoSEQ multiplex PCR, the repertoire was profiled, and TCRdb retains in-frame clones only, with some absent. Altogether roughly 500,000 clones are present, approximately 82% being singletons, with the ten largest covering 12%. Study results and caveats: Exclusively blood specimens were collected; tissue repertoires likely differ.

This receptor was identified in a woman aged 40 to 50 in good health. Some clones in this sample may be carry-over from other donors' samples. Sequencing was carried out using PBMCs. The chain links TRBV15 to TRBJ2-1, with D tentatively TRBD1 (6 bases). This chain's CDR3 is CATSRVAGVVLNEQFF. Here the CDR3 DNA reads TGTGCCACCAGCAGAGTTGCAGGGGTTGTATTGAATGAGCAGTTCTTC.